The entry below describes one T cell receptor beta chain. Repertoires were generated with immunoSEQ multiplex PCR, while TCRdb's copy carries only in-frame clones and drops some. The sample holds roughly 500,000 clones, 95% to 96% seen once. The source of the sample is a study of shared clonotypes between healthy human individuals. The ends lost 6 bases at V and 4 bases at J; junction bases unmatched: 6. Germline CDR1 and CDR2: MNHEY and SMNVEV (reference sequence). The CDR3 contains 15 residues. The V call is TRBV27, the J call TRBJ2-5; the match to TRBD2 covers 12 bases. The sequence was collected from a woman under 40 in good health. The sequencing input was naive CD4+ T cells sorted from blood. Noted subset: CD45RA+ positively selected. In DNA form, the CDR3 reads TGTGCCAGCAGGCGACTAGCGGGAGTCGGAGAGACCCAGTACTTC. Protein product: CASRRLAGVGETQYF.